This T cell receptor (beta chain) was sequenced during a study of response to subunit inactivated influenza vaccine. Study outcomes and limitations: T cells newly recruited by each seasonal influenza vaccination are few, the authors suggested.

TCRdb redid the calling of the RT-PCR reads with MiXCR, one entry per CDR3 protein. The sample records fewer than 650,000 distinct CDR3 sequences, approximately 13% being singletons. This clonotype appeared a few times. No antigen is known for it. This CDR3 has 13 amino acids. The germline V gene encodes CDR1 MNHEY and CDR2 SVGEGT. The trim removed 7 bases at V and 5 bases at J, leaving 5 bases unmatched. The sample here was PBMCs from blood, taken roughly 47 days after vaccination. This TCR came from a man in his fifties who received an inactivated influenza vaccine. This sequence joins TRBV6-2 or TRBV6-3 and TRBJ1-3; the match to TRBD1 covers 7 bases. Here the CDR3 DNA reads TGTGCCAGCAACGGACAGGTCCGAAACACCATATATTTT. Translating gives CASNGQVRNTIYF.